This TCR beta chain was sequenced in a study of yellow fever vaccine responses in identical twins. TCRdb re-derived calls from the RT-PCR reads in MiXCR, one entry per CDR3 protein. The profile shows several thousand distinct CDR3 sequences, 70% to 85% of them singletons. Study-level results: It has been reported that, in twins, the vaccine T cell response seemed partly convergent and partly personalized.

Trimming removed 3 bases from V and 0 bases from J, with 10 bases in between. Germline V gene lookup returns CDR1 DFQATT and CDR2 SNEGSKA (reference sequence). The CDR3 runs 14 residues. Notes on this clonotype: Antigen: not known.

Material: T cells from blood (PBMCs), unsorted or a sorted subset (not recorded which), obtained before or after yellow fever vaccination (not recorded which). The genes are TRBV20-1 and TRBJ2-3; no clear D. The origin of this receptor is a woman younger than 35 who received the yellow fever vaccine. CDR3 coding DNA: TGCAGTGCTAGGCCCGACCCTAGCACAGATACGCAGTATTTT. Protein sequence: CSARPDPSTDTQYF.